This T cell receptor beta chain was retrieved from a study of T cells in Graves' hyperthyroidism and ophthalmopathy. Germline V lookup: CDR1 SGHTA, CDR2 FQGNSA. Unmatched junction bases numbered 11, after V lost 5 bases and J lost 7 bases. CDR3 length: 16 amino acids. The CDR3 regions of TCR beta were amplified from RNA transcripts. The HTBI primer set was used in a first-round RT-PCR of the TCR CDR3. TCRdb re-analysed the multiplex PCR reads in MiXCR, keeping a single row per CDR3 protein. The table records 450,000 to 500,000 distinct CDR3 sequences, 22% of them present only once. In this sample, this clonotype turned up many times. Its cognate antigen is unknown. Patients with ophthalmopathy all had a Clinical Activity Score of at least 3, a NOSPECS grade of at least 4 and duration under 3 months. The study, taken as a whole, reports: Classification by a 13 V-J model distinguished ophthalmopathy from stable hyperthyroidism. Most thyroid clonotypes that were expanded above 0.001 also turned up in blood. The model identified upcoming ophthalmopathy a median about 6.5 months ahead of onset.

The receptor was isolated from a woman in her seventies with Graves' ophthalmopathy. V is TRBV7-2 and J is TRBJ2-1, with TRBD2 identical over 10 bases. Specimen: blood. CDR3 nucleotides: TGTGCCAGCAGCCCGGACGGCGTTAGCGGGAGGAATGAGCAGTTCTTC. Protein: CASSPDGVSGRNEQFF.